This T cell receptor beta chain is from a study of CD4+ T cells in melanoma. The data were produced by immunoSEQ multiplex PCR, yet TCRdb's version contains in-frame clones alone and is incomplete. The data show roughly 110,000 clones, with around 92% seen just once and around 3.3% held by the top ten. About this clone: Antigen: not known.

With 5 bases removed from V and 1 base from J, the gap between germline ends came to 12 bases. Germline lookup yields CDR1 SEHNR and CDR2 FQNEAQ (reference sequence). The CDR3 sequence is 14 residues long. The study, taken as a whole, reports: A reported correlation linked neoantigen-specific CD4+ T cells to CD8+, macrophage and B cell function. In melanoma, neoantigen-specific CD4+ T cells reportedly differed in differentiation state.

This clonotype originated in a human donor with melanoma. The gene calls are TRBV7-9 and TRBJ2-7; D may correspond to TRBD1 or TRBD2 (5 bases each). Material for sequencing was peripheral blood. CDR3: CASSGTLRSYEQYF. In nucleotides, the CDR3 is TGTGCCAGCAGCGGGACCTTGCGATCCTACGAGCAGTACTTC.